This T cell receptor (beta chain) was sequenced for a study of patients and donors after allogeneic stem cell transplantation. TCRdb re-called the RT-PCR reads through MiXCR, storing one row per CDR3 protein. Among some 880,000 distinct CDR3 sequences listed, roughly 18% were seen once. The table lists this clonotype with a few counts. This CDR3 contains 16 residues. The V end lost 6 bases, the J end lost 3 bases, and 21 bases lay between the germline ends. Germline CDR1 and CDR2: MNHEY and SVGEGT. Material for sequencing was blood, either unsorted or a sorted T cell fraction (not recorded which). The V and J genes are TRBV6-2 or TRBV6-3 and TRBJ2-7; D perhaps matches TRBD1 (5 bases). The TCR was taken from a human donor who was either an allogeneic HSCT recipient or a stem cell or donor lymphocyte infusion donor (not recorded which). It is not recorded whose cells these are; they may come from a transplant donor. CDR3 coding DNA: TGTGCCAGCAGCTACCCTGCGCAGGGCCGTCTCTACGAGCAGTACTTC. Its protein product is CASSYPAQGRLYEQYF.